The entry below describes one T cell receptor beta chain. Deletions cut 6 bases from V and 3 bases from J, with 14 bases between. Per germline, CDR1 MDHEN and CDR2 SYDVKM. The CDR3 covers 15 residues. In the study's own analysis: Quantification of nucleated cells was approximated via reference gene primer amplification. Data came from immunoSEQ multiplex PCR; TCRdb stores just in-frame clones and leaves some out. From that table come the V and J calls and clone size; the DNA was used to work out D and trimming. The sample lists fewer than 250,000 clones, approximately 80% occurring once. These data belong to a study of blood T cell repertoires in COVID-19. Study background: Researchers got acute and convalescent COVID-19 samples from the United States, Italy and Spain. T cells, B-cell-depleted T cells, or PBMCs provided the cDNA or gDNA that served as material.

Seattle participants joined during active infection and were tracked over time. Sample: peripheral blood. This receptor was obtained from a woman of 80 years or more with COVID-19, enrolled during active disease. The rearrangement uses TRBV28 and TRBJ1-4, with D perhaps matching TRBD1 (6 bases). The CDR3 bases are TGTGCCAGCAGCGATAGGGGGGGGGCTAATGAAAAACTGTTTTTT. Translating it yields CASSDRGGANEKLFF.